One sample yielded the 30 T cell receptor beta chains listed below, sequenced in a study of neurological immune-mediated disorders. TCRdb reprocessed the 5' RACE reads with MiXCR, giving one entry per CDR3 protein. The table records over 35,000 distinct CDR3 sequences, about 12% of them present only once. The sample taken for sequencing was PBMCs. The receptors come from a female donor in good health.

Ten or more counts support this clonotype. The rearrangement uses TRBV5-1 and TRBJ1-1, with TRBD1 matching 9 bases. The germline V gene has CDR1 SGHRS and CDR2 YFSETQ. The V and J ends lost 3 bases and 5 bases, in that order; junction bases with no gene match: 8. The CDR3 runs to 15 residues. CDR3 nucleotides: TGCGCCAGCAGCTCCGGGACAGGGATTGGAACTGAAGCTTTCTTT. Amino acid sequence: CASSSGTGIGTEAFF.

This clonotype was counted many times. The chain combines TRBV6-6 with TRBJ2-7; D is perhaps TRBD1 (6 bases). V was cut by 5 bases and J by 1 base, with 15 bases left in between. Germline assignment: CDR1 MNHNY and CDR2 SVGAGI (reference sequence). This CDR3 is built from 15 residues. The DNA for the CDR3 is TGTGCCAGCAGTACTCTCCGGGACAAATCCTACGAGCAGTACTTC. It translates to CASSTLRDKSYEQYF.

In its sample, this clonotype was seen many times. The rearrangement links TRBV5-1 to TRBJ1-1, with D perhaps TRBD1 (5 bases). Germline values: CDR1 SGHRS, CDR2 YFSETQ. This CDR3 contains 13 residues. The V and J ends lost 3 bases and 3 bases respectively, with 9 bases between them. CDR3 in amino acids: CASSWTYHTEAFF. The DNA for the CDR3 is TGCGCCAGCAGCTGGACATACCACACTGAAGCTTTCTTT.

Ten or more counts support this clonotype. This chain links TRBV5-1 with TRBJ1-1; D gene uncertain. The ends were cut back, 4 bases at V and 3 bases at J, with 13 bases in the middle. The CDR3 is 14 residues long. Per germline, CDR1 SGHRS and CDR2 YFSETQ. This chain's CDR3 is CASSNGQPYTEAFF. CDR3 nucleotide sequence: TGCGCCAGCAGCAATGGTCAGCCCTACACTGAAGCTTTCTTT. The full variable domain, completed using reference TRBV5-1 and TRBJ1-1, is KAGVTQTPRYLIKTRGQQVTLSCSPISGHRSVSWYQQTPGQGLQFLFEYFSETQRNKGNFPGRFSGRQFSNSRSEMNVSTLELGDSALYLCASSNGQPYTEAFFGQGTRLTVV.

Ten or more counts support this clonotype. This chain joins TRBV5-1 and TRBJ1-1; D not certain. The CDR3 is 13 residues long. V lost 4 bases and J lost 4, with 11 bases in between. Per germline, CDR1 SGHRS and CDR2 YFSETQ. In DNA, the CDR3 is TGCGCCAGCAGCCCCGAGTGGGGCACTGAAGCTTTCTTT. It translates to CASSPEWGTEAFF.

This clonotype was picked up many times. V gene TRBV5-1 combines with J gene TRBJ2-3; D not resolved. CDR1 is SGHRS, CDR2 YFSETQ, per germline. This CDR3 has 13 residues. Trimming removed 2 bases at V and 5 bases at J, with 9 bases between. CDR3 region: CASSFPGEDTQYF. The DNA for the CDR3 is TGCGCCAGCAGCTTCCCCGGAGAAGATACGCAGTATTTT.

V and J are TRBV7-8 and TRBJ2-3, with TRBD2 identical over 13 bases. In germline, CDR1 is SGHVS, CDR2 FQNEAQ. The CDR3 sequence is 16 residues long. V gave up 6 bases and J gave up 7 bases; unmatched junction bases: 10. The CDR3 sequence is CASRTRLAGGGNTQYF. The CDR3 region has the DNA TGTGCCAGCAGAACCAGACTAGCGGGAGGTGGAAATACGCAGTATTTT.

This clonotype was recorded at least ten times. The chain carries TRBV20-1 and TRBJ1-1; weak D call: TRBD1 (6 bases). The CDR3 runs to 14 residues. Trimming removed 0 bases at V and 10 bases at J, with 18 bases between. Germline CDR1 and CDR2: DFQATT and SNEGSKA (reference sequence). Here the CDR3 reads CSARDIRGFVGAFF. The CDR3 DNA is TGCAGTGCTAGAGATATAAGGGGGTTCGTTGGAGCTTTCTTT.

The table lists this clonotype with many counts. The chain uses TRBV7-2 and TRBJ2-7; D remains ambiguous. The CDR3 has 13 residues. Trimming shortened V by 0 bases and J by 5 bases, and 8 bases separated the two germline ends. CDR1 is SGHTA and CDR2 is FQGNSA in the germline V gene. The CDR3 sequence is CASSLAGPHEQYF. CDR3 nucleotide sequence: TGTGCCAGCAGCTTAGCGGGCCCCCACGAGCAGTACTTC.

This clonotype appeared many times. The chain links TRBV20-1 to TRBJ2-3; possibly TRBD1 or TRBD2 for D (6 bases each). Germline assignment: CDR1 DFQATT and CDR2 SNEGSKA (reference sequence). CDR3 size: 12 residues. CDR3 amino acids: CSMGPGALTQYF. CDR3 in DNA: TGCTCCATGGGGCCGGGGGCCCTAACGCAGTATTTT.

This clonotype has ten or more counts. Here the CDR3 DNA reads TGTGCCAGCAGTTACTCTAGGCCAGAAGCTAACTATGGCTACACCTTC. Its translation: CASSYSRPEANYGYTF. The chain links TRBV6-5 to TRBJ1-2; D ambiguous. Per the germline V gene, CDR1 is MNHEY and CDR2 is SVGAGI. CDR3 length: 16 amino acids. V was clipped by 0 bases and J by 0 bases, with 11 bases between them.

This clonotype was detected many times. J is TRBJ2-1 and V is TRBV19; 11 bases match TRBD2. The J segment lost 3 bases and the V segment lost 5 bases, leaving 6 bases of the junction unmatched. The V gene's germline CDR1 is LNHDA and CDR2 SQIVND (reference sequence). CDR3 length: 16 residues. The CDR3 DNA follows: TGTGCCAGTAGTCTCGGGACTAGCGGATTCTACAATGAGCAGTTCTTC. As protein: CASSLGTSGFYNEQFF.

Ten or more counts support this clonotype. J is TRBJ1-4 and V is TRBV7-2; possibly TRBD1 for D (5 bases). The CDR3 has 12 amino acids. V was shortened by 5 bases and J by 6 bases, with 7 bases between the two germline ends. Germline V CDR1 and CDR2: SGHTA, FQGNSA. The CDR3 DNA reads TGTGCCAGCAGCGGGGGGGATGAAAAACTGTTTTTT. It yields the protein CASSGGDEKLFF.

Ten or more counts support this clonotype. The genes are TRBV2 and TRBJ1-4; D unclear. CDR1 is SNHLY, CDR2 FYNNEI, per germline. There are 13 residues in the CDR3. The germline V and J ends were trimmed by 5 bases and 12 bases, with 16 bases remaining between them. The CDR3 reads CASSLRPAAELFF. The CDR3 nucleotides are TGTGCCAGCAGTTTGCGGCCCGCGGCGGAACTGTTTTTT.

For this clonotype: It may be a read error: a sequence one base away is much more abundant. The rearrangement uses TRBV7-9 and TRBJ2-7; the D gene is possibly TRBD1 (5 bases). The V and J ends lost 1 base and 5 bases respectively, with 24 bases between them. Germline lookup yields CDR1 SEHNR and CDR2 FQNEAQ (reference sequence). This CDR3 contains 18 residues. The CDR3 DNA follows: TGTGCCAGCAGCTTAGGGTTATTCGGGCAGGGCCGCCCCCACGAGCAGTACTTC. Translation: CASSLGLFGQGRPHEQYF.

This clonotype was counted ten times or more. V gene TRBV11-1 combines with J gene TRBJ2-1; no clear D. The CDR3 has 14 amino acids. The germline gives CDR1 SGHAT, CDR2 FQDESV (reference sequence). Trimming shortened V by 5 bases and J by 3 bases, and 11 bases separated the two germline ends. CDR3 bases: TGTGCCAGCAGCCCGCTGGGCAACTACAATGAGCAGTTCTTC. Translating it yields CASSPLGNYNEQFF.

Ten or more counts support this clonotype. This chain joins TRBV5-1 and TRBJ2-3, with 11 nucleotides matching TRBD2. This CDR3 contains 15 residues. The J segment lost 0 bases and the V segment lost 7 bases, leaving 4 bases of the junction unmatched. From germline, CDR1 is SGHRS and CDR2 YFSETQ. The CDR3: CASCSGGVSTDTQYF. The CDR3 DNA follows: TGCGCCAGCTGTAGCGGGGGGGTGAGCACAGATACGCAGTATTTT.

This clonotype was detected ten times or more. The chain couples TRBV12-3 or TRBV12-4 to TRBJ2-2, with D possibly being TRBD2 (5 bases). V was clipped by 5 bases and J by 4 bases, with 17 bases between them. The length of the CDR3 is 16 residues. DNA for the CDR3: TGTGCCAGCAGTCCTCGGGCCCAGAGCGGCACCGGGGAGCTGTTTTTT. Its protein is CASSPRAQSGTGELFF.

This clonotype was found once. The chain is built from TRBV6-5 and TRBJ2-3, with D perhaps given as TRBD1 or TRBD2 (5 bases each). Germline assignment: CDR1 MNHEY and CDR2 SVGAGI. Trimming took off 6 bases at V and 6 bases at J, with 16 bases between the two ends. The CDR3 is made up of 14 amino acids. The CDR3 DNA reads as TGTGCCAGCAGCGGGCAAACCGGGGCCGATACGCAGTATTTT. It yields the protein CASSGQTGADTQYF.

The rearrangement joins TRBV20-1 to TRBJ2-7; 8 bases are shared with TRBD2. This CDR3 comprises 15 residues. Germline V gene sequence: CDR1 DFQATT, CDR2 SNEGSKA (reference sequence). V lost 5 bases, J lost 6 bases, and 15 bases stayed unmatched. CDR3 sequence: CSAPAAGLASGEQYV. CDR3 DNA: TGCAGTGCTCCCGCGGCCGGACTAGCTTCCGGCGAGCAGTACGTC.

The sample holds many counts of this clonotype. This chain connects TRBV5-1 to TRBJ2-2; D not resolved. Germline V gives CDR1 SGHRS, CDR2 YFSETQ. Deletions cut 2 bases from V and 4 bases from J, with 0 bases between. The CDR3 length is 11 residues. CDR3 in amino acids: CASSFTGELFF. As DNA, the CDR3 is TGCGCCAGCAGCTTCACCGGGGAGCTGTTTTTT.

This clonotype was detected ten times or more. V gene TRBV5-1 combines with J gene TRBJ2-3, with 7 bases fitting TRBD2. CDR1 and CDR2 (germline): SGHRS, YFSETQ. Trimming took 2 bases from V and 4 from J; bases not matched to a gene: 13. The CDR3 has 17 residues. The DNA of the CDR3 is TGCGCCAGCAGCTTTTCCGGGACTAACCCTTCCCCAGATACGCAGTATTTT. Translation: CASSFSGTNPSPDTQYF.

This clonotype was found many times. The chain has TRBV5-1 and TRBJ2-7; 11 bases align to TRBD2. In germline, CDR1 is SGHRS, CDR2 YFSETQ. V lost 0 bases and J lost 0; bases outside the gene matches: 8. CDR3 length equals 18 residues. CDR3 DNA sequence: TGCGCCAGCAGCTTGGGGGCTAGCGGGGGGTCTAGCTCCTACGAGCAGTACTTC. This codes for CASSLGASGGSSSYEQYF.

This sequence joins TRBV7-8 and TRBJ1-4, with D unclear. V was shortened by 5 bases and J by 8 bases, with 15 bases between the two germline ends. This CDR3 contains 14 residues. Germline V lookup: CDR1 SGHVS, CDR2 FQNEAQ. The CDR3 protein is CASSGHGRNEKLFF. Written as DNA, the CDR3 is TGTGCCAGCAGCGGCCACGGCAGAAACGAAAAACTGTTTTTT.

This clonotype is deemed medium-sized. The V call is TRBV20-1, the J call TRBJ1-3; unclear D gene. CDR3 size: 15 residues. From germline, CDR1 is DFQATT and CDR2 SNEGSKA (reference sequence). V shed 2 bases and J shed 2 bases, with 13 bases lying between them. This CDR3 is CSARKDAKPGNTIYF. The CDR3 DNA reads TGCAGTGCTAGAAAGGACGCGAAACCTGGAAACACCATATATTTT.

This clonotype occurred many times. This sequence joins TRBV12-3 or TRBV12-4 and TRBJ2-2; D possibly uses TRBD1 or TRBD2 (5 bases each). V was clipped by 2 bases and J by 6 bases, with 13 bases between them. This CDR3 spans 15 amino acids. CDR3 nucleotide sequence: TGTGCCAGCAGTTTACGTCCAGGGAGCGCCGGGGAGCTGTTTTTT. This sequence encodes CASSLRPGSAGELFF.

Many counts were recorded for this clonotype. The chain combines TRBV5-1 with TRBJ2-3; D might be TRBD1 (6 bases). The CDR3 extends over 14 amino acids. Germline lookup yields CDR1 SGHRS and CDR2 YFSETQ. V was shortened by 7 bases and J by 5 bases, with 17 bases between the two germline ends. CDR3 residues: CASGDLQGQDTQYF. CDR3 DNA: TGCGCCAGCGGGGATTTACAGGGTCAAGATACGCAGTATTTT. Variable domain in full (rest from reference TRBV5-1 and TRBJ2-3): KAGVTQTPRYLIKTRGQQVTLSCSPISGHRSVSWYQQTPGQGLQFLFEYFSETQRNKGNFPGRFSGRQFSNSRSEMNVSTLELGDSALYLCASGDLQGQDTQYFGPGTRLTVL.

This clonotype showed up many times. V usage is TRBV6-5 and J usage is TRBJ1-6, with TRBD1 identical over 7 bases. V dropped 0 bases and J dropped 9; count of bases not matched to a gene: 5. The CDR3 is made up of 15 amino acids. Germline lookup yields CDR1 MNHEY and CDR2 SVGAGI. CDR3 in DNA: TGTGCCAGCAGTTACTCGATAGGGGGCGGTTCACCCCTCCACTTT. Its protein product is CASSYSIGGGSPLHF.

Many counts were recorded for this clonotype. The chain uses TRBV25-1 and TRBJ2-5, with D possibly TRBD2 on 5 matching bases. Germline values: CDR1 MGHDK, CDR2 SYGVNS. CDR3 length: 13 amino acids. Deletions cut 3 bases from V and 0 bases from J, with 5 bases between. The CDR3 loop reads CASSDGNQETQYF. In DNA, the CDR3 is TGTGCCAGCAGTGACGGGAACCAAGAGACCCAGTACTTC.

Ten or more counts support this clonotype. The rearrangement uses TRBV5-1 and TRBJ2-5; no firm D call. The CDR3 consists of 14 residues. The germline CDR1 and CDR2 sequences are SGHRS and YFSETQ. Trimming stripped 4 bases from V and 2 bases from J, with 12 bases between. For the CDR3, the DNA is TGCGCCAGCAGCCCCTGGAGCACGCAAGAGACCCAGTACTTC. It translates to CASSPWSTQETQYF.